This TCR beta chain was profiled in a study of graft-versus-host responses after intestinal transplantation. Looking at the study overall: Once they had received anti-thymocyte globulin induction, all recipients took tacrolimus and steroids for approximately 3 years. Study-wide findings and caveats: Allografts carried high graft-versus-host to host-versus-graft clonal ratios in patients having graft-donor T cell macrochimerism. Early after transplant, HvG declines were associated with peak levels of circulating GvH clones.

Generated by immunoSEQ multiplex PCR, the TCRdb table keeps only in-frame clones and is missing some. The sample includes 55,000 to 65,000 clones, approximately 94% of them seen just once. Germline V gene lookup returns CDR1 SGHNT and CDR2 YYREEE (reference sequence). This CDR3 is 14 amino acids long. Trimming took 2 bases from V and 1 from J, leaving 9 bases between them. About this clone itself: The target antigen is unknown.

The chain recombines TRBV5-4 with TRBJ1-1; maybe TRBD1 (6 bases). The receptor was isolated from a human donor who was the organ donor for an intestinal transplant. This specimen was unstimulated CD4+ T cells sorted from spleen or lymph node cells, taken before transplant. The CDR3 sequence: CASSLGGGNTEAFF. CDR3 in DNA: TGTGCCAGCAGCTTAGGAGGGGGGAACACTGAAGCTTTCTTT.